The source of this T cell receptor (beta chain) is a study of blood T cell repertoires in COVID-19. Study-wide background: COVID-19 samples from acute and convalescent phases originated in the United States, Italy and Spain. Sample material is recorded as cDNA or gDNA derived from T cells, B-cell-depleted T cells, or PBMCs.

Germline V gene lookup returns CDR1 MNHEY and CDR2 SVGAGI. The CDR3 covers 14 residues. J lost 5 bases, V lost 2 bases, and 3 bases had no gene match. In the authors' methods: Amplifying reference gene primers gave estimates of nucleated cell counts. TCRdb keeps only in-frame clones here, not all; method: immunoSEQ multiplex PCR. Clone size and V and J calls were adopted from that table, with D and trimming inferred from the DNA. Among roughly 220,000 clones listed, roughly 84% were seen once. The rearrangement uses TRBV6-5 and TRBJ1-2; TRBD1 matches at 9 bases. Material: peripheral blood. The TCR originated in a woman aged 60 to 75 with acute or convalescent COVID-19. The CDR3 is CASSYGTGTYGYTF. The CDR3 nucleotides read TGTGCCAGCAGTTACGGGACAGGGACGTATGGCTACACCTTC.